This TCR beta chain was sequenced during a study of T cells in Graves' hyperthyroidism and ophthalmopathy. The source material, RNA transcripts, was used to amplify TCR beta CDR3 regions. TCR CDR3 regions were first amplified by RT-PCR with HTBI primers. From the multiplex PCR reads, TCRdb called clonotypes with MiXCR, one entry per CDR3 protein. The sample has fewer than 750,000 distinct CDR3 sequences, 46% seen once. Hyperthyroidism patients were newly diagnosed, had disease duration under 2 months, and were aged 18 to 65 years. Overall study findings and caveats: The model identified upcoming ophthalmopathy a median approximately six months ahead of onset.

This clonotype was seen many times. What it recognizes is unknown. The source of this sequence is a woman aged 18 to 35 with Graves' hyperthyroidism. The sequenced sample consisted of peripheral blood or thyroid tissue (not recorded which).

CDR3 nucleotides: TGCGCCAGCAGCCAAGCTGCAGGGGGAGCCTACGAGCAGTACTTC. Its protein is CASSQAAGGAYEQYF. The chain employs TRBV4-3 and TRBJ2-7; 7 nucleotides line up with TRBD1. The junction had 5 bases not matched to a gene; V was cut back by 1 base and J by 2 bases. Germline V gives CDR1 LGHNA, CDR2 YSLEER. CDR3 size: 15 residues.